The next 22 T cell receptor beta chains were all read from a single sample in a study of T-cell memory formation after mild COVID-19. Each CDR3 protein gets one entry after TCRdb re-called the 5' RACE reads with MiXCR. The table shows roughly 450,000 distinct CDR3 sequences, with around a sixth occurring only once. Sequenced sample: PBMCs or a T cell subset sorted from them (not recorded which). The receptors were sampled from an adult woman who had mild COVID-19 (a few samples of this study predate the infection). Cell type and time point are not known.

This clonotype has only a few counts. The chain is built from TRBV12-3 or TRBV12-4 and TRBJ2-5; tentative D call: TRBD2 (7 bases). V was clipped by 3 bases and J by 5 bases, with 13 bases between them. The CDR3 has 14 residues. In nucleotides, the CDR3 is TGTGCCAGCAGTTTGGGGGGGGCCGGGGAGACCCAGTACTTC. It encodes CASSLGGAGETQYF.

The chain is built from TRBV27 and TRBJ1-2; D gene unclear. CDR1 and CDR2 (germline): MNHEY, SMNVEV (reference sequence). V shed 2 bases and J shed 8 bases, with 15 bases lying between them. The CDR3 sequence is 14 residues long. CDR3 sequence: CASSLRGSPEGYTF. The CDR3 DNA reads as TGTGCCAGCAGTTTACGCGGGAGCCCTGAGGGCTACACCTTC.

This chain joins TRBV19 and TRBJ2-4; D unresolved. The germline V gene encodes CDR1 LNHDA and CDR2 SQIVND (reference sequence). V was cut by 3 bases and J by 0 bases, with 9 bases left in between. The CDR3 totals 15 residues. Here the CDR3 DNA reads TGTGCCAGTAGTATTATGACCTTAGCCAAAAACATTCAGTACTTC. This sequence encodes CASSIMTLAKNIQYF.

The V and J genes are TRBV20-1 and TRBJ2-4, with D possibly TRBD1 on 5 matching bases. Trimming pared 3 bases from V and 7 bases from J, leaving 13 bases between. Germline CDR1 is DFQATT and CDR2 is SNEGSKA (reference sequence). CDR3 length: 13 amino acids. CDR3 sequence (DNA): TGCAGTGCTAGTAGCCCAAAGGGGAACATTCAGTACTTC. Its translation: CSASSPKGNIQYF.

This rearrangement joins TRBV24-1 to TRBJ1-1, with no clear D. V lost 3 bases, J lost 1 base, and 8 bases lay in between. The CDR3 totals 14 residues. CDR1 and CDR2 from the germline V gene are KGHDR and SFDVKD. This CDR3 reads CATSDAQRNTEAFF. The CDR3 region has the DNA TGTGCCACCAGTGATGCTCAGAGGAACACTGAAGCTTTCTTT.

The J gene is TRBJ2-3, the V gene TRBV27; D ambiguous. The length of the CDR3 is 14 residues. Germline CDR1 reads MNHEY; CDR2 reads SMNVEV (reference sequence). V was shortened by 2 bases and J by 1 base, with 7 bases between the two germline ends. CDR3 region: CASSLAKGTDTQYF. CDR3 nucleotide sequence: TGTGCCAGCAGTTTAGCCAAAGGCACAGATACGCAGTATTTT.

The table lists this clonotype with many counts. The genes are TRBV6-2 or TRBV6-3 and TRBJ2-1, with TRBD2 matching over 10 bases. CDR1 is MNHEY, CDR2 SVGEGT, per germline. V lost 4 bases, J lost 7 bases, and 4 bases stayed unmatched. The CDR3 consists of 14 residues. The CDR3 region is CASSLSGRVNEQFF. CDR3 sequence (DNA): TGTGCCAGCAGTTTGAGCGGGAGGGTAAATGAGCAGTTCTTC.

The rearrangement links TRBV7-9 to TRBJ1-4; TRBD1 might be the D (6 bases). CDR3 length: 16 residues. From germline, CDR1 is SEHNR and CDR2 FQNEAQ (reference sequence). V was shortened by 4 bases and J by 1 base, with 13 bases between the two germline ends. DNA for the CDR3: TGTGCCAGCAGCTCAAGAGGACAGCAAACTAATGAAAAACTGTTTTTT. It is translated as CASSSRGQQTNEKLFF.

This clonotype was detected ten times or more. J is TRBJ2-2 and V is TRBV5-5, with 8 bases lining up with TRBD1. CDR3 length equals 15 residues. Per germline, CDR1 SGHKS and CDR2 YYEKEE (reference sequence). The junction had 9 bases not matched to a gene; V was cut back by 6 bases and J by 5 bases. CDR3 loop: CASTPLQGATGELFF. As DNA, the CDR3 is TGTGCCAGCACTCCGTTGCAGGGGGCTACCGGGGAGCTGTTTTTT. Full variable domain (outside the CDR3, taken from reference TRBV5-5 and TRBJ2-2): DAGVTQSPTHLIKTRGQQVTLRCSPISGHKSVSWYQQVLGQGPQFIFQYYEKEERGRGNFPDRFSARQFPNYSSELNVNALLLGDSALYLCASTPLQGATGELFFGEGSRLTVL.

The chain combines TRBV7-6 with TRBJ2-1, with 10 bases identical to TRBD2. In germline, CDR1 is SGHVS, CDR2 FNYEAQ. CDR3 length equals 16 residues. Unmatched junction bases numbered 5, after V lost 6 bases and J lost 0 bases. The CDR3 region has the DNA TGTGCCAGCAGGCCCAGCGGGAGGGCCTCCTACAATGAGCAGTTCTTC. Translating gives CASRPSGRASYNEQFF.

This clonotype was detected a few times. This sequence joins TRBV18 and TRBJ2-7; D unclear. Between the trimmed V and J ends, which lost 2 bases and 3 bases, there was a span of 8 bases. This CDR3 is built from 13 residues. The germline V gene has CDR1 KGHSH and CDR2 LQKENI. The CDR3 spells CASSPKQNYEQYF. As DNA, the CDR3 is TGTGCCAGCTCACCAAAACAGAACTACGAGCAGTACTTC.

The table lists this clonotype with a few counts. The chain joins TRBV12-3 or TRBV12-4 to TRBJ1-6, with unresolved D. The CDR3 runs to 14 residues. Trimming shortened V by 3 bases and J by 7 bases, and 10 bases separated the two germline ends. For the CDR3, the DNA is TGTGCCAGCAGTTTGGGAGTGGCGAATTCACCCCTCCACTTT. Encoded protein: CASSLGVANSPLHF.

The CDR3 nucleotides read TGTGCCAGCAGCCAGAGCGGGAGCGCTTACAATGAGCAGTTCTTC. It codes for CASSQSGSAYNEQFF. The chain couples TRBV7-2 to TRBJ2-1; TRBD2 agrees at 8 bases. The CDR3 is made up of 15 amino acids. Germline V gene lookup returns CDR1 SGHTA and CDR2 FQGNSA. J was trimmed by 4 bases and V by 5 bases; bases with no gene match: 7.

This clonotype was picked up a small number of times. The genes are TRBV3-1 and TRBJ1-6; perhaps TRBD1 as D (6 bases). CDR3 length: 15 residues. The V end lost 2 bases, the J end lost 11 bases, and 16 bases lay between the germline ends. Germline loops: CDR1 LGHDT, CDR2 YNNKEL (reference sequence). CDR3 sequence: CASSQLSRGGPPLHF. CDR3 in DNA: TGTGCCAGCAGCCAACTCTCCAGGGGTGGTCCACCCCTCCACTTT.

This clonotype was seen repeatedly, ten times or more. The V gene is TRBV4-2, the J gene TRBJ2-5; 9 bases are a match to TRBD2. Germline V gives CDR1 LGHNA, CDR2 YNFKEQ. The CDR3 extends over 15 amino acids. Trimming at V came to 8 bases and at J to 1 base, leaving 8 bases not matched to a gene. This CDR3 reads CASGGSGGLQETQYF. CDR3 bases: TGTGCCAGCGGGGGTAGCGGGGGCCTCCAAGAGACCCAGTACTTC.

The chain's CDR3 is CASSPSALVEARSSTDTQYF. The DNA for the CDR3 is TGTGCCAGCTCACCGTCCGCTTTGGTCGAGGCCCGCTCTAGCACAGATACGCAGTATTTT. The chain couples TRBV18 to TRBJ2-3; D remains unclear. Trimming pared 3 bases from V and 0 bases from J, leaving 25 bases between. The length of the CDR3 is 20 residues. Germline V gene data show CDR1 as KGHSH and CDR2 as LQKENI.

Only a few counts were recorded for this clonotype. At one end the junction does not follow the germline gene, possibly because of a read error. This chain links TRBV5-1 with TRBJ2-3; TRBD2 aligns across 9 bases. The germline V gene has CDR1 SGHRS and CDR2 YFSETQ. This CDR3 is 14 amino acids long. CDR3 DNA: TGTGCCAGCAGCCCCGGGACTAGCTCGGATACGCAGTATTTT. Protein product: CASSPGTSSDTQYF.

A few counts support this clonotype. The V gene is TRBV12-3 or TRBV12-4, the J gene TRBJ1-1, with D tentatively TRBD1 (6 bases). Trimming took off 5 bases at V and 0 bases at J, with 13 bases between the two ends. This CDR3 region has 15 residues. CDR3 region: CASSPRTAMNTEAFF. The CDR3 DNA reads TGTGCCAGCAGTCCACGGACAGCGATGAACACTGAAGCTTTCTTT.

The chain is built from TRBV23-1 and TRBJ2-3; TRBD2 matches 7 bases. TRBV23-1 is labeled an ORF, and its function is uncertain. This CDR3 region has 14 residues. V trimming: 6 bases; J trimming: 3 bases; junction bases outside the gene matches: 6. The CDR3 nucleotides read TGCGCCAGCAGGCGGGGAGGGCTTACAGATACGCAGTATTTT. It encodes CASRRGGLTDTQYF.

The V and J genes are TRBV20-1 and TRBJ2-7; D remains ambiguous. Germline-derived CDR1 and CDR2 are DFQATT and SNEGSKA (reference sequence). Trimming stripped 5 bases from V and 4 bases from J, with 9 bases between. The CDR3 runs 11 residues. The CDR3 spells CSAHSTYEQYF. DNA for the CDR3: TGCAGTGCTCACAGTACTTACGAGCAGTACTTC.

The chain links TRBV28 to TRBJ1-1; D may be TRBD1 (5 bases). Looked up from germline, CDR1 is MDHEN and CDR2 is SYDVKM. This CDR3 has 16 residues. V was trimmed by 6 bases and J by 2 bases, leaving 19 bases between them. This CDR3 is CASSNPAGAINTEAFF. In DNA form, the CDR3 reads TGTGCCAGCAGCAACCCCGCCGGGGCGATAAACACTGAAGCTTTCTTT. The full variable domain, its missing parts supplied by reference TRBV28 and TRBJ1-1, is DVKVTQSSRYLVKRTGEKVFLECVQDMDHENMFWYRQDPGLGLRLIYFSYDVKMKEKGDIPEGYSVSREKKERFSLILESASTNQTSMYLCASSNPAGAINTEAFFGQGTRLTVV.

This clonotype was observed a few times. The chain carries TRBV29-1 and TRBJ1-4, with D possibly being TRBD1 (6 bases). The CDR3 is 15 amino acids. Germline V gene sequence: CDR1 SQVTM, CDR2 ANQGSEA. The V end lost 0 bases, the J end lost 8 bases, and 16 bases lay between the germline ends. The CDR3 coding sequence is TGCAGCGTTGAAGAGGGGGGCAGCCTAGGGGAAAAACTGTTTTTT. Residues: CSVEEGGSLGEKLFF. The full variable domain, its missing parts supplied by reference TRBV29-1 and TRBJ1-4, is SAVISQKPSRDICQRGTSLTIQCQVDSQVTMMFWYRQQPGQSLTLIATANQGSEATYESGFVIDKFPISRPNLTFSTLTVSNMSPEDSSIYLCSVEEGGSLGEKLFFGSGTQLSVL.